These 28 T cell receptor beta chains were sequenced from one sample in a study of blood T cell repertoires in COVID-19. Assay used: immunoSEQ multiplex PCR; TCRdb lists only in-frame clones, some missing. This sample yields some 80,000 clones, of which around 74% are seen a single time; around 5.8% belongs to the top ten. The specimen sequenced was peripheral blood. These receptors all stem from a woman of 80 years or more with active or convalescent COVID-19.

The chain links TRBV6-2 or TRBV6-3 to TRBJ2-1; 12 bases agree with TRBD2. Germline values: CDR1 MNHEY, CDR2 SVGEGT. This CDR3 region has 17 residues. The V and J ends lost 2 bases and 8 bases, in that order; junction bases with no gene match: 10. CDR3 sequence (DNA): TGTGCCAGCAGTTACGTTTTGGGGCTAGCGGGGGGGTATGAGCAGTTCTTC. Protein sequence: CASSYVLGLAGGYEQFF.

The chain recombines TRBV19 with TRBJ1-2, with a possible D match to TRBD1 (5 bases). V was clipped by 7 bases and J by 3 bases, with 9 bases between them. The CDR3 runs to 12 residues. Germline CDR1 is LNHDA and CDR2 is SQIVND (reference sequence). In nucleotides, the CDR3 is TGTGCCAGTAAGCCGGGGGACTATGGCTACACCTTC. Translation gives CASKPGDYGYTF.

This clone was seen a single time. The chain combines TRBV14 with TRBJ2-3, with 7 positions matching TRBD1. Losses at the gene ends were 4 bases for V and 2 bases for J; bases not matched to a gene: 9. The CDR3 is 16 amino acids. The V gene's germline CDR1 is SGHDN and CDR2 FVKESK. The CDR3 DNA sequence: TGTGCCAGCAGCCCCCCTCAACAGGGGTTCACAGATACGCAGTATTTT. Protein sequence: CASSPPQQGFTDTQYF.

This chain uses TRBV2 with TRBJ2-1; TRBD2 agrees at 14 bases. V lost 7 bases to trimming and J lost 7 bases; unmatched junction nucleotides: 6. Germline V CDR1 and CDR2: SNHLY, FYNNEI. The CDR3 spans 15 residues. The CDR3 sequence: CASTAGTSGSNEQFF. In nucleotides, the CDR3 is TGTGCCAGCACTGCCGGGACTAGCGGGAGTAATGAGCAGTTCTTC.

J is TRBJ2-7 and V is TRBV4-1; 10 positions match TRBD1. In germline, CDR1 is MGHRA, CDR2 YSYEKL. After removal of 2 bases from V and 3 bases from J, the junction contained 1 base not matched to a gene. This CDR3 spans 14 amino acids. CDR3 sequence reads: CASSQRTGGYEQYF. CDR3 nucleotide sequence: TGCGCCAGCAGCCAACGGACAGGGGGCTACGAGCAGTACTTC.

This sequence joins TRBV6-5 and TRBJ2-7, with 7 positions matching TRBD1. CDR3 size: 14 residues. Unmatched junction bases numbered 7, after V lost 6 bases and J lost 2 bases. The germline V gene encodes CDR1 MNHEY and CDR2 SVGAGI. CDR3 loop: CASSVNRGAYEQYF. The CDR3 bases are TGTGCCAGCAGCGTGAACAGGGGAGCCTACGAGCAGTACTTC.

The chain couples TRBV28 to TRBJ1-2; TRBD1 agrees at 9 bases. CDR1 MDHEN and CDR2 SYDVKM come from the germline V gene. The CDR3 extends over 14 amino acids. V was clipped by 6 bases and J by 7 bases; unmatched bases: 9. CDR3 in amino acids: CASSRTGGNRGYTF. The CDR3, as DNA: TGTGCCAGCAGCCGTACAGGGGGCAATCGTGGCTACACCTTC.

The genes are TRBV5-1 and TRBJ2-7, with TRBD2 identical over 11 bases. The length of the CDR3 is 16 residues. Germline-derived CDR1 and CDR2 are SGHRS and YFSETQ. V lost 0 bases and J lost 4; bases outside the gene matches: 6. CDR3 region: CASSLEGLAGGYEQYF. The CDR3 coding sequence is TGCGCCAGCAGCTTGGAAGGGCTAGCGGGAGGTTACGAGCAGTACTTC.

V usage is TRBV11-3 and J usage is TRBJ1-2; 8 bases are shared with TRBD1. The CDR3 is made up of 14 amino acids. V was clipped by 0 bases and J by 7 bases; unmatched bases: 4. Per germline, CDR1 SGHNT and CDR2 YENEEA. The CDR3 DNA reads as TGTGCCAGCAGCTTAGACCCGACAGGGGTTGGCTACACCTTC. This translates into CASSLDPTGVGYTF.

This clone has more than one count but fewer than ten. The chain employs TRBV7-2 and TRBJ2-3, with a possible D match to TRBD2 (6 bases). Per the germline V gene, CDR1 is SGHTA and CDR2 is FQGNSA. Trimming cost V 1 base and J 0 bases, with 20 bases left between them. This CDR3 contains 19 residues. CDR3 residues: CASSLVSPLADASTDTQYF. CDR3 sequence (DNA): TGTGCCAGCAGCTTAGTGTCCCCTTTAGCGGATGCTAGCACAGATACGCAGTATTTT.

This chain connects TRBV27 to TRBJ2-1; TRBD2 matches 10 bases. This CDR3 comprises 15 residues. V shed 6 bases and J 4 bases; nucleotides not matched to a gene: 6. Germline CDR1 and CDR2: MNHEY and SMNVEV (reference sequence). The CDR3 DNA sequence: TGTGCCAGCAGCCGGACTAGCGGCAGATACAATGAGCAGTTCTTC. Protein sequence: CASSRTSGRYNEQFF.

This clone was counted a single time. The chain is built from TRBV29-1 and TRBJ1-1; 9 bases line up with TRBD1. This CDR3 spans 14 amino acids. The germline V gene has CDR1 SQVTM and CDR2 ANQGSEA. V lost 7 bases to trimming and J lost 1 base; unmatched junction nucleotides: 7. CDR3 region: CSALQGAANTEAFF. Here the CDR3 DNA reads TGCAGCGCATTACAGGGGGCGGCGAACACTGAAGCTTTCTTT.

This chain uses TRBV11-2 with TRBJ1-1; D gene ambiguous. V lost 4 bases, J lost 5 bases, and 14 bases lay in between. This CDR3 has 14 amino acids. Germline CDR1 is SGHAT and CDR2 is FQNNGV. CDR3 in amino acids: CASSSFVGGTEAFF. Here the CDR3 DNA reads TGTGCCAGCAGCTCATTCGTCGGAGGTACTGAAGCTTTCTTT. Filled out from reference TRBV11-2 and TRBJ1-1, the complete variable domain reads EAGVAQSPRYKIIEKRQSVAFWCNPISGHATLYWYQQILGQGPKLLIQFQNNGVVDDSQLPKDRFSAERLKGVDSTLKIQPAKLEDSAVYLCASSSFVGGTEAFFGQGTRLTVV.

V and J are TRBV9 and TRBJ2-5, with TRBD1 as a possible D gene (6 bases). Germline-derived CDR1 and CDR2 are SGDLS and YYNGEE. V lost 3 bases and J lost 2, with 8 bases in between. The CDR3 extends over 13 amino acids. CDR3 in DNA: TGTGCCAGCAGCGGGACAGTTCAAGAGACCCAGTACTTC. The encoded protein is CASSGTVQETQYF.

This rearrangement joins TRBV9 to TRBJ1-1; D gene unclear. The CDR3 length is 13 residues. Trimming shortened V by 0 bases and J by 0 bases, and 3 bases separated the two germline ends. CDR1 is SGDLS and CDR2 is YYNGEE in the germline V gene. CDR3 DNA: TGTGCCAGCAGCGTAGTTATGAACACTGAAGCTTTCTTT. Its protein is CASSVVMNTEAFF.

V and J are TRBV19 and TRBJ1-2; 7 nucleotides line up with TRBD1. The CDR3 has 13 residues. V lost 8 bases, J lost 7 bases, and 10 bases stayed unmatched. Germline lookup yields CDR1 LNHDA and CDR2 SQIVND (reference sequence). In DNA, the CDR3 is TGTGCCAGTTCTCGACAGGGTCTCTCTGGCTACACCTTC. It yields the protein CASSRQGLSGYTF.

The chain carries TRBV5-1 and TRBJ2-7; TRBD2 agrees at 11 bases. V lost 2 bases to trimming and J lost 6 bases; unmatched junction nucleotides: 16. CDR1 and CDR2 from the germline V gene are SGHRS and YFSETQ. This CDR3 contains 18 residues. The CDR3 DNA sequence: TGCGCCAGCAGCTTCGGGGCTAGCGGGGGGAAACCTACTGGCGAGCAGTACTTC. Protein: CASSFGASGGKPTGEQYF.

The chain links TRBV7-2 to TRBJ2-2, with 13 bases fitting TRBD2. Germline assignment: CDR1 SGHTA and CDR2 FQGNSA. Trimming took 1 base from V and 7 from J; bases not matched to a gene: 3. The CDR3 is 16 amino acids. The chain's CDR3 is CASSLELAGGHGELFF. CDR3 DNA: TGTGCCAGCAGCTTAGAACTAGCGGGAGGGCACGGGGAGCTGTTTTTT.

This clone was seen a handful of times. The same CDR3 arises from other DNA sequences in this sample as well. The rearrangement links TRBV2 to TRBJ1-5; possible D gene TRBD1, 6 bases. CDR1 is SNHLY and CDR2 is FYNNEI in the germline V gene. The V gene lost 6 bases and the J gene lost 0 bases, with 9 bases spanning the gap. The CDR3 consists of 14 residues. CDR3 sequence: CASSGQTSNQPQHF. The CDR3 DNA sequence: TGTGCCAGCAGCGGACAGACTAGCAATCAGCCCCAGCATTTT.

This chain links TRBV19 with TRBJ2-3, with 11 bases lining up with TRBD1. This CDR3 has 18 residues. Germline lookup yields CDR1 LNHDA and CDR2 SQIVND (reference sequence). After removal of 9 bases from V and 3 bases from J, the junction contained 17 bases not matched to a gene. The CDR3 DNA is TGTGCCAGCCTCCGCTCGTCGTTGGGGACAGGGGGAACAGATACGCAGTATTTT. Translation gives CASLRSSLGTGGTDTQYF.

V usage is TRBV18 and J usage is TRBJ2-1, with 11 nucleotides matching TRBD2. The germline CDR1 and CDR2 sequences are KGHSH and LQKENI. The CDR3 is 18 amino acids. V shed 6 bases and J 5 bases; nucleotides not matched to a gene: 15. The CDR3 nucleotides read TGTGCCAGCTCCCAAATGAAGCCCGGACTAGCGGGTAACAATGAGCAGTTCTTC. Its protein product is CASSQMKPGLAGNNEQFF.

The chain employs TRBV6-6 and TRBJ2-2, with 11 bases lining up with TRBD1. J gave up 8 bases and V 10 bases, and 9 bases lay outside the gene matches. CDR1 is MNHNY, CDR2 SVGAGI, per germline (reference sequence). The CDR3 contains 14 residues. CDR3 DNA: TGTGCCATCTGCCGGGACAGGGGGTCTGGGGAGCTGTTTTTT. As protein: CAICRDRGSGELFF.

The chain couples TRBV4-1 to TRBJ2-7; 12 bases line up with TRBD2. Germline V gives CDR1 MGHRA, CDR2 YSYEKL. This CDR3 has 15 amino acids. Losses at the gene ends were 0 bases for V and 4 bases for J; bases not matched to a gene: 1. Here the CDR3 DNA reads TGCGCCAGCAGCCAAGATGGGACTAGCGGGTACGAGCAGTACTTC. Translation: CASSQDGTSGYEQYF.

J is TRBJ1-2 and V is TRBV5-6, with D unresolved. Germline CDR1 reads SGHDT; CDR2 reads YYEEEE. The CDR3 is 15 residues long. V lost 1 base to trimming and J lost 7 bases, with 17 bases between them. The DNA of the CDR3 is TGTGCCAGCAGCTTGCGGTCGCTCCACGGTCTTGGCTACACCTTC. Translation gives CASSLRSLHGLGYTF.

This chain links TRBV6-5 with TRBJ1-1; 7 nucleotides line up with TRBD1. The junction had 10 bases not matched to a gene; V was cut back by 4 bases and J by 5 bases. The CDR3 consists of 15 residues. Germline assignment: CDR1 MNHEY and CDR2 SVGAGI. CDR3 protein: CASSLSRGRWTEAFF. The CDR3 DNA sequence: TGTGCCAGCAGTTTATCTAGGGGGCGATGGACTGAAGCTTTCTTT.

V and J are TRBV6-5 and TRBJ1-4, with 9 bases that match TRBD1. Germline V CDR1 and CDR2: MNHEY, SVGAGI. CDR3 length: 15 residues. V lost 6 bases, J lost 5 bases, and 7 bases stayed unmatched. The CDR3 DNA sequence: TGTGCCAGCAGGAACGTTGGGACAGGGAATGAAAAACTGTTTTTT. The encoded protein is CASRNVGTGNEKLFF.

V gene TRBV11-2 combines with J gene TRBJ2-7, with D uncertain. The V and J ends lost 1 base and 0 bases respectively, with 10 bases between them. CDR3 length equals 15 residues. CDR1 is SGHAT, CDR2 FQNNGV, per germline. The CDR3 here is CASSLVFAPSYEQYF. CDR3 sequence (DNA): TGTGCCAGCAGCTTAGTGTTTGCGCCCTCCTACGAGCAGTACTTC.

This clone has a handful of counts. The V gene is TRBV28, the J gene TRBJ1-3, with 9 positions matching TRBD1. In germline, CDR1 is MDHEN, CDR2 SYDVKM. V shed 7 bases and J 1 base; nucleotides not matched to a gene: 2. The CDR3 runs 14 residues. CDR3 protein: CASTTGGSGNTIYF. The DNA for the CDR3 is TGTGCCAGCACGACAGGGGGATCTGGAAACACCATATATTTT.